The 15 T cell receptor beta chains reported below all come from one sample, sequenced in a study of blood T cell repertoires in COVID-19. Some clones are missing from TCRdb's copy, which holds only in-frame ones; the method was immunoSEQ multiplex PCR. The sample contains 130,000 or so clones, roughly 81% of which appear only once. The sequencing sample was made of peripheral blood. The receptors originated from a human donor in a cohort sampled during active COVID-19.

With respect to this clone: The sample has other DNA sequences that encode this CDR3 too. The CDR3 DNA sequence: TGTGCCAGCAGCCAGAGGGACAGGGGCGCTTACGAGCAGTACTTC. Translation gives CASSQRDRGAYEQYF. V and J are TRBV14 and TRBJ2-7; 10 nucleotides line up with TRBD1. J was trimmed by 4 bases and V by 3 bases; bases with no gene match: 6. The CDR3 covers 15 residues. Germline values: CDR1 SGHDN, CDR2 FVKESK.

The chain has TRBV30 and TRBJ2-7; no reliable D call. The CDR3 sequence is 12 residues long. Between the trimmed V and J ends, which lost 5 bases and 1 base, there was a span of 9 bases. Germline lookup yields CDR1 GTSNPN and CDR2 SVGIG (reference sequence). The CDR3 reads CAWGQESYEQYF. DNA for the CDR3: TGTGCCTGGGGTCAGGAATCCTACGAGCAGTACTTC. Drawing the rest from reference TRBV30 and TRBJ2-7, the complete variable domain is SQTIHQWPATLVQPVGSPLSLECTVEGTSNPNLYWYRQAAGRGLQLLFYSVGIGQISSEVPQNLSASRPQDRQFILSSKKLLLSDSGFYLCAWGQESYEQYFGPGTRLTVT.

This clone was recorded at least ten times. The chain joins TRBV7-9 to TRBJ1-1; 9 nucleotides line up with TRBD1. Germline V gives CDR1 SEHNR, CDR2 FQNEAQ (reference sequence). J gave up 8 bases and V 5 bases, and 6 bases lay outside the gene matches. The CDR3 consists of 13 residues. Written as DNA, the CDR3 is TGTGCCAGCAGCGCCCCCGGGACAGGGGAAGCTTTCTTT. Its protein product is CASSAPGTGEAFF.

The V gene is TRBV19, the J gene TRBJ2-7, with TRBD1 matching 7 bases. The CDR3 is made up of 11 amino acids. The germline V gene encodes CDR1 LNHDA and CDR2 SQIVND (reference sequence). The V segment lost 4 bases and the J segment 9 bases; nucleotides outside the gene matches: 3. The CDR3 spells CASSNRQGQYF. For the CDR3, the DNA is TGTGCCAGTAGTAACCGACAGGGGCAGTACTTC.

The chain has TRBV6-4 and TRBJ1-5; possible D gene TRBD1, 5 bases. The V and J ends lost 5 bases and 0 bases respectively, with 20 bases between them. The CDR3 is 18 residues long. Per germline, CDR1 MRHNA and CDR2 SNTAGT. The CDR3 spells CASSQYPTALLSNQPQHF. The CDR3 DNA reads TGTGCCAGCAGTCAATACCCGACAGCACTGCTTAGCAATCAGCCCCAGCATTTT.

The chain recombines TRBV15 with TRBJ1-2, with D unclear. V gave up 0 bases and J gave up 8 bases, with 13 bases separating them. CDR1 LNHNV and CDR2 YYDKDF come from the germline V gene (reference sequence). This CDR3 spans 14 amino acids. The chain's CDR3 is CATSREGGGRGYTF. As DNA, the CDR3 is TGTGCCACCAGCAGAGAGGGAGGTGGAAGAGGCTACACCTTC.

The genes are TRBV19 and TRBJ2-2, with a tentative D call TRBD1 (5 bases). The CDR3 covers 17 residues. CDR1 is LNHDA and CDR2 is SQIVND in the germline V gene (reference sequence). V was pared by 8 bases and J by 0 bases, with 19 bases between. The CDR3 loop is CASRPPTGRTNTGELFF. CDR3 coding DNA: TGTGCCAGTCGTCCTCCCACAGGAAGAACGAACACCGGGGAGCTGTTTTTT.

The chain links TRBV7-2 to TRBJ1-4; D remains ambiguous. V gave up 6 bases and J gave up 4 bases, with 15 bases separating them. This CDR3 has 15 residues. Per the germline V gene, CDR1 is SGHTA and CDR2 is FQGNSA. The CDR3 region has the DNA TGTGCCAGCAGTCGACGCCACAGCCTTAATGAAAAACTGTTTTTT. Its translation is CASSRRHSLNEKLFF. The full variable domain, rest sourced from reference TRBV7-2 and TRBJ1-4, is GAGVSQSPSNKVTEKGKDVELRCDPISGHTALYWYRQSLGQGLEFLIYFQGNSAPDKSGLPSDRFSAERTGGSVSTLTIQRTQQEDSAVYLCASSRRHSLNEKLFFGSGTQLSVL.

The CDR3 reads CASSKAGGPGTQYF. CDR3 nucleotides: TGTGCCAGCAGCAAGGCGGGGGGGCCCGGGACCCAGTACTTC. V and J are TRBV9 and TRBJ2-5, with 9 nucleotides matching TRBD2. Looked up from germline, CDR1 is SGDLS and CDR2 is YYNGEE. Trimming took 4 bases from V and 7 from J; bases not matched to a gene: 8. The CDR3 covers 14 residues. Full variable domain (missing parts from reference TRBV9 and TRBJ2-5): DSGVTQTPKHLITATGQRVTLRCSPRSGDLSVYWYQQSLDQGLQFLIQYYNGEERAKGNILERFSAQQFPDLHSELNLSSLELGDSALYFCASSKAGGPGTQYFGPGTRLLVL.

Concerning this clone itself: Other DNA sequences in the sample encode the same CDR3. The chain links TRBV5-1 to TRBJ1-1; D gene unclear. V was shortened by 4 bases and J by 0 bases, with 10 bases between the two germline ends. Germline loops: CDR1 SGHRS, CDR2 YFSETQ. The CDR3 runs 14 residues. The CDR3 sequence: CASSPGGVNTEAFF. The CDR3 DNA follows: TGCGCCAGCAGCCCAGGAGGAGTGAACACTGAAGCTTTCTTT.

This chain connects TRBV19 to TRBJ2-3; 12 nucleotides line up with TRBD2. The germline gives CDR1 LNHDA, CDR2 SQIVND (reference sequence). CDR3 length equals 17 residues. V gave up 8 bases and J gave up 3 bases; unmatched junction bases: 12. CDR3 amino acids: CASSSGGAFGVTDTQYF. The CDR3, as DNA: TGTGCCAGTTCTAGCGGGGGGGCCTTCGGTGTTACAGATACGCAGTATTTT.

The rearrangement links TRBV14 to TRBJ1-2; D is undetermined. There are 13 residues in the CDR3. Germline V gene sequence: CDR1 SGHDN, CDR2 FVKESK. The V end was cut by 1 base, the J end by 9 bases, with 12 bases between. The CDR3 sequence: CASSQVRGTRYTF. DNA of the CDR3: TGTGCCAGCAGCCAAGTCCGGGGAACGCGCTACACCTTC.

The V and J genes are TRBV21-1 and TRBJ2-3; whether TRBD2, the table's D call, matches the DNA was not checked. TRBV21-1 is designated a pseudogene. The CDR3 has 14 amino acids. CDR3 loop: CASSKAACTDTQYF. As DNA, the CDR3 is TGTGCCAGCAGCAAAGCAGCCTGCACAGATACGCAGTATTTT.

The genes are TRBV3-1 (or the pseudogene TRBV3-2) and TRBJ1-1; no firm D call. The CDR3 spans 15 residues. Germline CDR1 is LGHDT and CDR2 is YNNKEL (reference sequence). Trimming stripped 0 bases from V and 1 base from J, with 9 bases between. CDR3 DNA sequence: TGTGCCAGCAGCCAAGATGCGGGCGGGAACACTGAAGCTTTCTTT. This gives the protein CASSQDAGGNTEAFF.

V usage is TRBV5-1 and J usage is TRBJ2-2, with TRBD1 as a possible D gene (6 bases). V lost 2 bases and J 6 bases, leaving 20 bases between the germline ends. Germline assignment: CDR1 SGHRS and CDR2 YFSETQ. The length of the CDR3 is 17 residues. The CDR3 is CASSLLDRSERAGELFF. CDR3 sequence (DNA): TGCGCCAGCAGCTTACTAGACAGGTCGGAGAGGGCCGGGGAGCTGTTTTTT.